The T cell receptor beta chain described here comes from a study of blood T cell repertoires in COVID-19. The wider study: Material from acute and convalescent COVID-19 was sourced from the United States, Italy and Spain. From T cells, B-cell-depleted T cells, or PBMCs came the material, which was cDNA or gDNA.

The CDR3 runs to 15 residues. V shed 0 bases and J shed 6 bases, with 14 bases lying between them. The germline gives CDR1 MNHEY, CDR2 SVGAGI. Authors' data handling: Amplifying reference gene primers gave estimates of nucleated cell counts. Here immunoSEQ multiplex PCR was the method, and the copy in TCRdb shows in-frame clones only, minus some. The D gene and trimming were derived from the DNA, and the V and J assignments and clone size from that table. The data show roughly 330,000 clones, more than 80% seen once. The sample comprised peripheral blood. The chain recombines TRBV6-5 with TRBJ1-2, with D perhaps matching TRBD1 (6 bases). The sequence was collected from a young man who had recovered from COVID-19. The CDR3 reads CASSYSIEGGDGYTF. CDR3 sequence (DNA): TGTGCCAGCAGTTACTCGATTGAAGGGGGAGATGGCTACACCTTC.